The T cell receptor beta chain described here comes from a study of CD8+ T cells in alopecia areata. With 4 bases removed from V and 2 bases from J, the gap between germline ends came to 14 bases. In germline, CDR1 is GTSNPN, CDR2 SVGIG (reference sequence). There are 14 residues in the CDR3. Sequencing templates came from extracted RNA that was reverse transcribed into cDNA. Method: immunoSEQ multiplex PCR; TCRdb's copy keeps in-frame clones and lacks some. The sample has roughly 250,000 clones, about two thirds seen once. This clone was recorded once. The chain couples TRBV30 to TRBJ1-1; no definite D call. Sequenced material: CD4+ T cells sorted from blood, taken at week 0. The receptor comes from a human donor with alopecia areata. The CDR3: CAWIRRGVNTEAFF. As DNA, the CDR3 is TGTGCCTGGATTCGACGGGGTGTTAACACTGAAGCTTTCTTT.